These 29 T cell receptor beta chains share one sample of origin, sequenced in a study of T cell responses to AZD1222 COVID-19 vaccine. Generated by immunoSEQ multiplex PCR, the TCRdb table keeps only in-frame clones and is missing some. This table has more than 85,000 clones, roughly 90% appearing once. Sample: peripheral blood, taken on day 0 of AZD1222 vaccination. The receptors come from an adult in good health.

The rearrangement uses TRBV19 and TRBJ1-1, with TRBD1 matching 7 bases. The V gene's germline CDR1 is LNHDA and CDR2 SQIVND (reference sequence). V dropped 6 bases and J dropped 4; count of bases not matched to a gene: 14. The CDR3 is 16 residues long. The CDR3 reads CASSVGGRQGGTEAFF. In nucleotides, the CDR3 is TGTGCCAGTAGCGTTGGGGGGAGACAGGGTGGCACTGAAGCTTTCTTT. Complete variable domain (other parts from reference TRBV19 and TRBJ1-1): DGGITQSPKYLFRKEGQNVTLSCEQNLNHDAMYWYRQDPGQGLRLIYYSQIVNDFQKGDIAEGYSVSREKKESFPLTVTSAQKNPTAFYLCASSVGGRQGGTEAFFGQGTRLTVV.

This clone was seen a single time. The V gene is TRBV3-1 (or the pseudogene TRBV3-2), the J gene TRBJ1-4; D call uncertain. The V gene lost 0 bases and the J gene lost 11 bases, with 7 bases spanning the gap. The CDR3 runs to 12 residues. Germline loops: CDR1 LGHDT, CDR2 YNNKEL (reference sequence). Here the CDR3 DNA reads TGTGCCAGCAGCCAAGATTCGATGAAACTGTTTTTT. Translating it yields CASSQDSMKLFF.

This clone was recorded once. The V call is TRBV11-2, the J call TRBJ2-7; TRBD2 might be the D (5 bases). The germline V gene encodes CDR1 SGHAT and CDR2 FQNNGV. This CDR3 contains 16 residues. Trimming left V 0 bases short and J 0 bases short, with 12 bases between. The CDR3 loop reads CASSLEASTFSYEQYF. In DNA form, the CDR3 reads TGTGCCAGCAGCTTAGAGGCTAGCACCTTCTCCTACGAGCAGTACTTC.

The CDR3 DNA is TGTGCCAGCAGGGTATCGCATAGAAGGGGGGCTGAAGCTTTCTTT. It translates to CASRVSHRRGAEAFF. The rearrangement joins TRBV2 to TRBJ1-1; tentatively, D is TRBD1 (6 bases). CDR1 is SNHLY and CDR2 is FYNNEI in the germline V gene. CDR3 length: 15 amino acids. V lost 6 bases and J lost 6, with 20 bases in between. Full variable domain (outside the CDR3, taken from reference TRBV2 and TRBJ1-1): EPEVTQTPSHQVTQMGQEVILRCVPISNHLYFYWYRQILGQKVEFLVSFYNNEISEKSEIFDDQFSVERPDGSNFTLKIRSTKLEDSAMYFCASRVSHRRGAEAFFGQGTRLTVV.

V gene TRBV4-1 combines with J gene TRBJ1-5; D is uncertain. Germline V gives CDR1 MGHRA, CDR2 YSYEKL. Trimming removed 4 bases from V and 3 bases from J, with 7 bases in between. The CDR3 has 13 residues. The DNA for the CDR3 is TGCGCCAGCAGCCGAGACATCAATCAGCCCCAGCATTTT. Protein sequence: CASSRDINQPQHF.

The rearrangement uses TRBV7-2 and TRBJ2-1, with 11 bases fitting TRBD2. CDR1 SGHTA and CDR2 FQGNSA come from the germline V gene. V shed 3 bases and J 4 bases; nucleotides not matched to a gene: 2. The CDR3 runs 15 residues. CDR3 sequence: CASSFTSGGYNEQFF. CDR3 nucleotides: TGTGCCAGCAGCTTTACTAGCGGGGGTTACAATGAGCAGTTCTTC.

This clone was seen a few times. The CDR3 bases are TGTGCCAGCAGCTTAGGCTACAATGAGCAGTTCTTC. Its translation is CASSLGYNEQFF. The chain is built from TRBV7-9 and TRBJ2-1; D unresolved. The CDR3 runs 12 residues. In germline, CDR1 is SEHNR, CDR2 FQNEAQ (reference sequence). V was clipped by 1 base and J by 3 bases, with 1 base between them.

This CDR3 reads CASRENLNSPLHF. CDR3 coding DNA: TGTGCCAGCAGAGAAAATTTGAATTCACCCCTCCACTTT. The J gene is TRBJ1-6, the V gene TRBV2; no clear D. CDR1 and CDR2 (germline): SNHLY, FYNNEI. V lost 6 bases and J lost 7, with 10 bases in between. There are 13 residues in the CDR3.

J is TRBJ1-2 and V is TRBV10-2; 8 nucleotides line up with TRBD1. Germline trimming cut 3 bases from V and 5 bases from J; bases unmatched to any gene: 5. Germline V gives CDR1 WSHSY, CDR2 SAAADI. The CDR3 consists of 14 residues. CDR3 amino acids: CASSDVTGVYGYTF. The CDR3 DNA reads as TGCGCCAGCAGTGATGTGACAGGGGTTTATGGCTACACCTTC.

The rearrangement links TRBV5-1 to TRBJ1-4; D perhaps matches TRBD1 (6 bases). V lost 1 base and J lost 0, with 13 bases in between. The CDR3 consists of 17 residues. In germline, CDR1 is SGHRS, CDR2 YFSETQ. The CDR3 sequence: CASSLYSGGATNEKLFF. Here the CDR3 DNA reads TGCGCCAGCAGCTTGTATTCGGGGGGCGCAACTAATGAAAAACTGTTTTTT.

This chain's CDR3 is CASSDIWGTGELFF. The CDR3 DNA follows: TGTGCCAGCAGTGACATTTGGGGAACCGGGGAGCTGTTTTTT. V is TRBV6-4 and J is TRBJ2-2; no firm D call. This CDR3 comprises 14 residues. CDR1 is MRHNA and CDR2 is SNTAGT in the germline V gene. Trimming shortened V by 2 bases and J by 5 bases, and 9 bases separated the two germline ends.

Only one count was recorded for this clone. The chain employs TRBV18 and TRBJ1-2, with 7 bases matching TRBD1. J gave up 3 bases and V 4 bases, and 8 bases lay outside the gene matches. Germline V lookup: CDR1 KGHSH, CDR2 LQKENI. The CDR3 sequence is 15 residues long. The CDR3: CASSLTRQGDYGYTF. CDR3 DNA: TGTGCCAGCTCACTGACTCGACAGGGCGACTATGGCTACACCTTC.

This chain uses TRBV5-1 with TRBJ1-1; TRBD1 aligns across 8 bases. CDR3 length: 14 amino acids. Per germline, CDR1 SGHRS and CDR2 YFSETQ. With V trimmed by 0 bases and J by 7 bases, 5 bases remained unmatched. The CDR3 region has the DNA TGCGCCAGCAGCTTGGGCACAGGGGGGCTTGAAGCTTTCTTT. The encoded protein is CASSLGTGGLEAFF.

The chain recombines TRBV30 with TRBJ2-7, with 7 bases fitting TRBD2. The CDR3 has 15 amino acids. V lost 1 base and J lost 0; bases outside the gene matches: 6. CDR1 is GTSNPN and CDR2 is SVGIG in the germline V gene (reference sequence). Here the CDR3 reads CAWSGVGLTSYEQYF. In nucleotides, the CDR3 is TGTGCCTGGAGTGGTGTGGGACTAACCTCCTACGAGCAGTACTTC.

CDR3 in DNA: TGTGCCAGCAGCCTAGGACTAGCGGCCGGGGAGCTGTTTTTT. Protein sequence: CASSLGLAAGELFF. This chain connects TRBV7-2 to TRBJ2-2; 10 bases are a match to TRBD2. Germline-derived CDR1 and CDR2 are SGHTA and FQGNSA. The CDR3 runs to 14 residues. After removal of 5 bases from V and 6 bases from J, the junction contained 3 bases not matched to a gene.

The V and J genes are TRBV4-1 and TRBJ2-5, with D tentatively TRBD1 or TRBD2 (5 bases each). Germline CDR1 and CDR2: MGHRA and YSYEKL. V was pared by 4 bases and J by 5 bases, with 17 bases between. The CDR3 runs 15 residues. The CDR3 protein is CASSLSGAGSETQYF. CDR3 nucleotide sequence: TGCGCCAGCAGCCTTTCCGGGGCCGGATCGGAGACCCAGTACTTC.

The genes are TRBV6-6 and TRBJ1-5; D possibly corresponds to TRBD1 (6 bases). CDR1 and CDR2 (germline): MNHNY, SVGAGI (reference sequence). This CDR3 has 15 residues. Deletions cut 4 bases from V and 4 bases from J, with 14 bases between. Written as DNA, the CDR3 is TGTGCCAGCAGTTTCGACCCACAGGGTAATCAGCCCCAGCATTTT. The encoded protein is CASSFDPQGNQPQHF.

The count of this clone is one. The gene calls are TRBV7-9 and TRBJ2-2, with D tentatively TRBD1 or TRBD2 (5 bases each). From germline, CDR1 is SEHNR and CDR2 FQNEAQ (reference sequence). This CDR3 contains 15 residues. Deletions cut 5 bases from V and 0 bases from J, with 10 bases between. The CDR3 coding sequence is TGTGCCAGCAGCCCGGGGACGGCGAACACCGGGGAGCTGTTTTTT. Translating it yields CASSPGTANTGELFF.

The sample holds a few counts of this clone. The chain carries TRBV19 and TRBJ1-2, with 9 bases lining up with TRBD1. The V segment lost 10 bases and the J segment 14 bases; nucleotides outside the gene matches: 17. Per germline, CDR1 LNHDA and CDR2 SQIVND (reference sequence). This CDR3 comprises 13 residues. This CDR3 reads CATRDRDLTGSTF. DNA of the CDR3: TGTGCCACCCGGGACAGGGATTTAACAGGGTCGACCTTC.

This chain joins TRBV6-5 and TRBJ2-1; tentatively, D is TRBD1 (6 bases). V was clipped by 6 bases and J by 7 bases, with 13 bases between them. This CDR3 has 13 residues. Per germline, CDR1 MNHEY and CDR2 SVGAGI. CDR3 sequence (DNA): TGTGCCAGCAGCCAACAGGGTTGGAATGAGCAGTTCTTC. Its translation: CASSQQGWNEQFF.

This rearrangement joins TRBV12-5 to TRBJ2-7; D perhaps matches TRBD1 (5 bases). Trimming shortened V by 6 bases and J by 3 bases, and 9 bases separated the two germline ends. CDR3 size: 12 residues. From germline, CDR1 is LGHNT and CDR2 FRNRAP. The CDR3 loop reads CASGRQNYEQYF. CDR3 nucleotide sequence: TGTGCTAGTGGCCGACAGAACTACGAGCAGTACTTC.

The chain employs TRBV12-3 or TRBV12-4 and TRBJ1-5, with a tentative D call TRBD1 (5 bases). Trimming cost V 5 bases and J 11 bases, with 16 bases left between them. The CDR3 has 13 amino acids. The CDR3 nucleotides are TGTGCCAGCAGTCCGGGACCTTCGGTGACCCAGCATTTT. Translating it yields CASSPGPSVTQHF.

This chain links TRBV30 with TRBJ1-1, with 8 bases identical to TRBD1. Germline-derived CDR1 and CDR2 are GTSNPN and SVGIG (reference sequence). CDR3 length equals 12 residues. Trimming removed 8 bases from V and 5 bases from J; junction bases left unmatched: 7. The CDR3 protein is CAQRQGPTEAFF. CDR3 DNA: TGTGCCCAGAGACAGGGGCCAACTGAAGCTTTCTTT.

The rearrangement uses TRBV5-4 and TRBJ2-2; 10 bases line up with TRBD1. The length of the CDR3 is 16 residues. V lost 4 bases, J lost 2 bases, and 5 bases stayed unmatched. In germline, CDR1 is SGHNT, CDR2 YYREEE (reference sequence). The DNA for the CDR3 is TGTGCCAGCAGCCAGAGGACAGGGGGTAACACCGGGGAGCTGTTTTTT. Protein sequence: CASSQRTGGNTGELFF.

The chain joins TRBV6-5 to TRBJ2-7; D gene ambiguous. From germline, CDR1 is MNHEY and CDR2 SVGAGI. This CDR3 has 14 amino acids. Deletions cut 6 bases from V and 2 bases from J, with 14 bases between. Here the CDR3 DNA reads TGTGCCAGCAGCATGACCCCTGACACCTACGAGCAGTACTTC. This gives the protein CASSMTPDTYEQYF.

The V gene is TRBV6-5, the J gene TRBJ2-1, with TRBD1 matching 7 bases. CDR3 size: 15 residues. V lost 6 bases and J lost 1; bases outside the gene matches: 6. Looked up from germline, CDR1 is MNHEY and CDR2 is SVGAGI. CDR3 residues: CASSPDRVSYNEQFF. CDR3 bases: TGTGCCAGCAGCCCAGACAGGGTGTCCTACAATGAGCAGTTCTTC.

The CDR3 DNA follows: TGTGCCAGCAGCTTGCAGGGGGCGACCAATGAGCAGTTCTTC. Amino acid sequence: CASSLQGATNEQFF. This chain connects TRBV5-4 to TRBJ2-1; TRBD1 agrees at 8 bases. After removal of 1 base from V and 6 bases from J, the junction contained 3 bases not matched to a gene. Germline V lookup: CDR1 SGHNT, CDR2 YYREEE (reference sequence). CDR3 length: 14 amino acids.

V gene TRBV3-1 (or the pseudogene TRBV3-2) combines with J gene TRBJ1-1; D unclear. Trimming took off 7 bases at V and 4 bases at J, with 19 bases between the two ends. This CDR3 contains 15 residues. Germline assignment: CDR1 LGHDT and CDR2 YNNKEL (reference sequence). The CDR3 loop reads CASTFTTLGGTEAFF. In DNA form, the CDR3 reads TGTGCCAGCACCTTCACGACCCTGGGAGGCACTGAAGCTTTCTTT.

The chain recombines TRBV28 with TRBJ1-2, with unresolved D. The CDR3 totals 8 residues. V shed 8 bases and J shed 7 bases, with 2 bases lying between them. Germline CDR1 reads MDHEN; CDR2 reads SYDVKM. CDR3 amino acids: CASGGYTF. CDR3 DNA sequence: TGTGCCAGCGGTGGCTACACCTTC.